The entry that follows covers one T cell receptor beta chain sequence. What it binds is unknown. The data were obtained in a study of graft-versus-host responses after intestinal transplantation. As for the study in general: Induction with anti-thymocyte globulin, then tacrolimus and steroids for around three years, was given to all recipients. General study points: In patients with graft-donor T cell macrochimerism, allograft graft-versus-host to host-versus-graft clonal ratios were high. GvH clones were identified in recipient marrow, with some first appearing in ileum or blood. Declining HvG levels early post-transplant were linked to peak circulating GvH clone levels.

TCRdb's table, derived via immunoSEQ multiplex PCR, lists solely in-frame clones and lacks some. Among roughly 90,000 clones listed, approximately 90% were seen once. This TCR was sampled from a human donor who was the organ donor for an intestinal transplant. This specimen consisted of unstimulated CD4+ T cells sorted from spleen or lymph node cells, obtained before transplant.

CDR3 in amino acids: CASSLGSPEAFF. CDR3 coding DNA: TGTGCCAGCAGTTTAGGCTCGCCGGAAGCTTTCTTT. This rearrangement joins TRBV28 to TRBJ1-1; D is ambiguous. V dropped 2 bases and J dropped 8 bases, with 9 bases sitting between them. The CDR3 contains 12 residues. Germline V gene sequence: CDR1 MDHEN, CDR2 SYDVKM.